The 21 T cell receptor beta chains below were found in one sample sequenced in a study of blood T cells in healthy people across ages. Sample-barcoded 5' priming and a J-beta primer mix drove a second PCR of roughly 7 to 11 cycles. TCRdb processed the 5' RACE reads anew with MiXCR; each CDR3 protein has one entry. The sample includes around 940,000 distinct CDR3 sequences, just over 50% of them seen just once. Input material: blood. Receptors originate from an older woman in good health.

This chain's CDR3 is CASSLDPGSETQYF. CDR3 DNA sequence: TGTGCCAGCAGCTTGGACCCAGGGTCGGAGACCCAGTACTTC. V and J are TRBV5-5 and TRBJ2-5, with D perhaps TRBD1 (5 bases). V gave up 0 bases and J gave up 5 bases, with 11 bases separating them. Germline V lookup: CDR1 SGHKS, CDR2 YYEKEE (reference sequence). The CDR3 contains 14 residues. The variable domain in full, with the rest retrieved from reference TRBV5-5 and TRBJ2-5, is DAGVTQSPTHLIKTRGQQVTLRCSPISGHKSVSWYQQVLGQGPQFIFQYYEKEERGRGNFPDRFSARQFPNYSSELNVNALLLGDSALYLCASSLDPGSETQYFGPGTRLLVL.

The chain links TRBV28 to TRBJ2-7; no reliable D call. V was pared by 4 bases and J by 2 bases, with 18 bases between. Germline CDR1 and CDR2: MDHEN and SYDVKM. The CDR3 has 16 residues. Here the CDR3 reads CASSSPRRPSPYEQYF. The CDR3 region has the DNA TGTGCCAGCAGTTCACCGAGGAGACCCTCCCCCTACGAGCAGTACTTC.

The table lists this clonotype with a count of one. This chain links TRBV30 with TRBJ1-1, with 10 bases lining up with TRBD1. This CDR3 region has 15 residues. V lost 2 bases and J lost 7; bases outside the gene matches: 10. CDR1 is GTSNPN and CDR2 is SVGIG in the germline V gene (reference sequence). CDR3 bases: TGTGCCTGGAGTTTTCCGGGACAGGGGCCGTATGAAGCTTTCTTT. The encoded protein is CAWSFPGQGPYEAFF. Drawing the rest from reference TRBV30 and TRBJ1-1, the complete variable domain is SQTIHQWPATLVQPVGSPLSLECTVEGTSNPNLYWYRQAAGRGLQLLFYSVGIGQISSEVPQNLSASRPQDRQFILSSKKLLLSDSGFYLCAWSFPGQGPYEAFFGQGTRLTVV.

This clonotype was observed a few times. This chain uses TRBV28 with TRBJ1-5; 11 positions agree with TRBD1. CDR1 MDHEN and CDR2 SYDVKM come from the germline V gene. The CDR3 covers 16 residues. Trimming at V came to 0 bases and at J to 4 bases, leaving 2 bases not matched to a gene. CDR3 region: CASSLWGQGVNQPQHF. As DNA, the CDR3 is TGTGCCAGCAGTTTATGGGGACAGGGGGTAAATCAGCCCCAGCATTTT.

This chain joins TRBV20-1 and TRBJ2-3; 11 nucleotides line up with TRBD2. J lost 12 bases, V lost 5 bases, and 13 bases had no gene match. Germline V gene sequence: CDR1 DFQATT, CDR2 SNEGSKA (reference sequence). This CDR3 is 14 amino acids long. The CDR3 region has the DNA TGCAGTGCTCGGGAGAACGCTAGCGGGAGGCGTCAGTATTTT. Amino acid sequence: CSARENASGRRQYF.

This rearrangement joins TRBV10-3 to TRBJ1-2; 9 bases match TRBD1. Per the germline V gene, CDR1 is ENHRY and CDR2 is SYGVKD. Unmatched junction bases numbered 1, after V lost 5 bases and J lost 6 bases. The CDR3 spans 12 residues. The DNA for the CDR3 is TGTGCCATCAGTAGGACAGGGGATGGCTACACCTTC. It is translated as CAISRTGDGYTF.

The CDR3 bases are TGCAGTGCTGACAGTCCCTCCTACGAGCAGTACTTC. Protein sequence: CSADSPSYEQYF. The chain joins TRBV20-1 to TRBJ2-7; D may be TRBD1 (5 bases). The ends were cut back, 5 bases at V and 0 bases at J, with 8 bases in the middle. Germline values: CDR1 DFQATT, CDR2 SNEGSKA (reference sequence). There are 12 residues in the CDR3.

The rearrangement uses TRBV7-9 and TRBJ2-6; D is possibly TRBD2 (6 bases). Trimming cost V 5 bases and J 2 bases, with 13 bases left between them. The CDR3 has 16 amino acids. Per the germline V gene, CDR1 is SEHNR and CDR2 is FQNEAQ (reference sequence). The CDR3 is CASSPRLVAGANVLTF. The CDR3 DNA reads TGTGCCAGCAGCCCCAGACTAGTGGCTGGGGCCAACGTCCTGACTTTC. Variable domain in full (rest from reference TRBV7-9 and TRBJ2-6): DTGVSQNPRHKITKRGQNVTFRCDPISEHNRLYWYRQTLGQGPEFLTYFQNEAQLEKSRLLSDRFSAERPKGSFSTLEIQRTEQGDSAMYLCASSPRLVAGANVLTFGAGSRLTVL.

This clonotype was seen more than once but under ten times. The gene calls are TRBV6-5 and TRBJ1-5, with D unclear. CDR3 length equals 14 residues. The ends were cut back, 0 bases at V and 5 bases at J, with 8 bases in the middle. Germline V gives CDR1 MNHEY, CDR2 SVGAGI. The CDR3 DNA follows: TGTGCCAGCAGTTACTCGGAGGCGGATCAGCCCCAGCATTTT. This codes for CASSYSEADQPQHF.

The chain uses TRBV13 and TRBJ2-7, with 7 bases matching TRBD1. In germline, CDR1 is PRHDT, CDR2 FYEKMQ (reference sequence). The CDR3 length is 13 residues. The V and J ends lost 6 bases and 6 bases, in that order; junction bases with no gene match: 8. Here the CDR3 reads CASSIGQVPEQYF. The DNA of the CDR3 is TGTGCCAGCAGTATAGGACAGGTCCCCGAGCAGTACTTC.

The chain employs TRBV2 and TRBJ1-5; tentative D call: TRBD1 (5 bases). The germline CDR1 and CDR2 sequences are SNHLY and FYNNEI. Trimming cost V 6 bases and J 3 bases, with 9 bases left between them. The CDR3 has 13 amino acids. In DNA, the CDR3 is TGTGCCAGCAGGGACAAGACCAATCAGCCCCAGCATTTT. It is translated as CASRDKTNQPQHF.

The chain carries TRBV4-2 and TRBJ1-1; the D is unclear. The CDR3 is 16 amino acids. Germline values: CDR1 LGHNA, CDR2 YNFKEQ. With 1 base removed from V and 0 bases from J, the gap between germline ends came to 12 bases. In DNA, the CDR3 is TGTGCCAGCAGCCAAGTTATAGGGTCAATGAACACTGAAGCTTTCTTT. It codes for CASSQVIGSMNTEAFF.

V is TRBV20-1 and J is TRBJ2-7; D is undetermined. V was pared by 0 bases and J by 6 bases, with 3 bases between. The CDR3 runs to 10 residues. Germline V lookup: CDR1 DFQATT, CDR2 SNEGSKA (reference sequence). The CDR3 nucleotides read TGCAGTGCTAGAGAGGGCGAGCAGTACTTC. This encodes CSAREGEQYF.

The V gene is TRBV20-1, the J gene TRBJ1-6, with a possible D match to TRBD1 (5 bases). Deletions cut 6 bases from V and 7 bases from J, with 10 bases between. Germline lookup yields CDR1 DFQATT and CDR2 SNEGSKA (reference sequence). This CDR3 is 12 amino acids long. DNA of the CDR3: TGCAGTGCAAGGGGCGGAAATTCACCCCTCCACTTT. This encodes CSARGGNSPLHF.

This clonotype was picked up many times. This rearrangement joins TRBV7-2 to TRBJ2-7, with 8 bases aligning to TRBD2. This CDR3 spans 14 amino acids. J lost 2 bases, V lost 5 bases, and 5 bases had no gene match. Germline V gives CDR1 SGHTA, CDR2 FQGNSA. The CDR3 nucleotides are TGTGCCAGCAGCCCGATAGCGGGGACCTACGAGCAGTACTTC. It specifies CASSPIAGTYEQYF.

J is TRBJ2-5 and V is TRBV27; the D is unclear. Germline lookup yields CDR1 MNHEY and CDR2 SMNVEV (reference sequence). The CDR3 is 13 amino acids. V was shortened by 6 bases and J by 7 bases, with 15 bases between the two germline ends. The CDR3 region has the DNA TGTGCCAGCAGCCCGGGTCGTGGAGCGACCCAGTACTTC. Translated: CASSPGRGATQYF.

Here the CDR3 reads CASSFYAGDAGANVLTF. Here the CDR3 DNA reads TGTGCCAGCAGTTTCTACGCAGGAGACGCTGGGGCCAACGTCCTGACTTTC. The chain uses TRBV27 and TRBJ2-6; no clear D. This CDR3 has 17 residues. CDR1 is MNHEY and CDR2 is SMNVEV in the germline V gene (reference sequence). Between the trimmed V and J ends, which lost 3 bases and 2 bases, there was a span of 14 bases.

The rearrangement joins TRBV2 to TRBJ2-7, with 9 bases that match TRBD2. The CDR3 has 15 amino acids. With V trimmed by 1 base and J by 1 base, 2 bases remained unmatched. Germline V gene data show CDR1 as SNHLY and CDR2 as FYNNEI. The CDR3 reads CASSEGLAGSYEQYF. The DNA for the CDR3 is TGTGCCAGCAGTGAAGGCCTAGCGGGGTCCTACGAGCAGTACTTC.

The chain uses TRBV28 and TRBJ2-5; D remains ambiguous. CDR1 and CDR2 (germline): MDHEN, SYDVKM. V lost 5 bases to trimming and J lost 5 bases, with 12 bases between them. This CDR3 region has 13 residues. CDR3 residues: CASSAPGRETQYF. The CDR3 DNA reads TGTGCCAGCAGTGCACCAGGACGGGAGACCCAGTACTTC.

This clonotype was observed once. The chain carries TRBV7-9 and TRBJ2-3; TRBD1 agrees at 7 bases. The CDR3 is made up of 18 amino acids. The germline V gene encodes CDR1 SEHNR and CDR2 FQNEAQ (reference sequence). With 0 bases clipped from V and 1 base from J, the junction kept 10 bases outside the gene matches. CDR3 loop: CASSLAHTGAPGTDTQYF. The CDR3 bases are TGTGCCAGCAGCTTAGCGCACACAGGGGCTCCGGGCACAGATACGCAGTATTTT.

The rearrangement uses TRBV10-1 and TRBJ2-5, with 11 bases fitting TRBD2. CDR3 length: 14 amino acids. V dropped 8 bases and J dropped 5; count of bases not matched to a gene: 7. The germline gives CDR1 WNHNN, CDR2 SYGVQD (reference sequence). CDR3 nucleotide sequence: TGCGCCAGCGCGGCTAGCGGGAGGAGGGAGACCCAGTACTTC. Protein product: CASAASGRRETQYF.